The rows below give T cell receptor beta chains drawn from one sample of a study of CD8+ T cells in alopecia areata. Sequenced by immunoSEQ multiplex PCR; TCRdb stores in-frame clones only, minus some. The sample lists about 160,000 clones, around 71% occurring once. The specimen comprised CD4+ T cells sorted from blood, sampled at week 4, from a patient treated with tofacitinib. Receptor source: a human donor with alopecia areata. Both conserved end residues are part of each CDR3. The D gene is left open where the match is weak. Where a row states a size, it is once, few, many or the class of an expanded clone; other rows omit it.

v_gene	d_gene	abundance	j_gene	CDR3aa	CDR3nt
TRBV6-5	NA	NA	TRBJ2-3	CASSLPGTDTQYF	TGTGCCAGCAGCCTCCCGGGAACAGATACGCAGTATTTT
TRBV27	NA	NA	TRBJ2-7	CATLLEEEQYF	TGTGCCACCCTTCTCGAGGAAGAGCAGTACTTC
TRBV2	TRBD1	NA	TRBJ2-3	CASRGTGVGTDTQYF	TGTGCCAGCAGGGGGACAGGGGTCGGCACAGATACGCAGTATTTT
TRBV7-2	TRBD1	NA	TRBJ2-5	CASSKDRGKETQYF	TGTGCCAGCAGCAAAGACAGGGGGAAGGAGACCCAGTACTTC
TRBV2	NA	NA	TRBJ2-5	CASSRLTSQETQYF	TGTGCCAGCAGTCGCCTGACTAGTCAAGAGACCCAGTACTTC
TRBV5-1	TRBD1	NA	TRBJ1-1	CASSHSGQANTEAFF	TGCGCCAGCAGCCATTCGGGACAGGCCAACACTGAAGCTTTCTTT
TRBV6-1	NA	few	TRBJ1-5	CASETVGNQPQHF	TGTGCCAGCGAAACAGTGGGCAATCAGCCCCAGCATTTT
TRBV13	TRBD1	NA	TRBJ2-3	CASSFGGQAVDTQYF	TGTGCCAGCAGTTTCGGGGGACAGGCGGTAGATACGCAGTATTTT
TRBV7-9	NA	NA	TRBJ2-2	CASNLGRDTGELFF	TGTGCCAGCAACCTTGGTCGGGACACCGGGGAGCTGTTTTTT
TRBV2	NA	NA	TRBJ1-2	CASSPMTEYGYTF	TGTGCCAGCAGCCCCATGACAGAGTACGGCTACACCTTC
TRBV2	TRBD2	NA	TRBJ2-3	CASSETSGRYTDTQYF	TGTGCCAGCAGTGAAACTAGCGGGCGTTACACAGATACGCAGTATTTT
TRBV13	NA	NA	TRBJ2-7	CASSQRAREQYF	TGTGCCAGCAGCCAGCGGGCTCGCGAGCAGTACTTC
TRBV7-2	NA	NA	TRBJ2-7	CASSSQVGSYEQYF	TGTGCCAGCAGCTCTCAAGTGGGCTCCTACGAGCAGTACTTC
TRBV5-1	NA	NA	TRBJ2-2	CASSLWGDGELFF	TGCGCCAGCAGCTTGTGGGGTGACGGGGAGCTGTTTTTT
TRBV27	NA	NA	TRBJ2-5	CASSLSRVETQYF	TGTGCCAGCAGTTTATCTCGGGTGGAGACCCAGTACTTC
TRBV29-1	NA	NA	TRBJ2-1	CSAGQAGGYNEQFF	TGCAGCGCCGGACAGGCCGGGGGATACAATGAGCAGTTCTTC
TRBV25-1	TRBD1	NA	TRBJ1-2	CASSWTGGEGYTF	TGTGCCAGCAGCTGGACAGGGGGCGAGGGCTACACCTTC
TRBV6-5	TRBD2	NA	TRBJ2-3	CASSYLRAGGTDTQYF	TGTGCCAGCAGTTACTTAAGGGCGGGGGGTACAGATACGCAGTATTTT
TRBV27	TRBD1	NA	TRBJ1-5	CASSPGTGGNQPQHF	TGTGCCAGCAGCCCCGGGACAGGGGGCAATCAGCCCCAGCATTTT
TRBV6-1	NA	NA	TRBJ1-4	CASSPFWGDEKLFF	TGTGCCAGCAGTCCTTTCTGGGGGGATGAAAAACTGTTTTTT
TRBV7-2	TRBD2	few	TRBJ2-1	CASSSQRGLGSEQFF	TGTGCCAGCAGCTCCCAGCGGGGGCTTGGGAGTGAGCAGTTCTTC
TRBV20-1	NA	NA	TRBJ1-1	CSANDRAF	TGCAGTGCTAACGACCGGGCGTTT
TRBV5-6	NA	NA	TRBJ1-2	CASSPPVRGAGYGYTF	TGTGCCAGCAGCCCCCCGGTGCGGGGCGCGGGCTATGGCTACACCTTC
TRBV6-6	NA	NA	TRBJ2-3	CASSYGFGDTQYF	TGTGCCAGCAGTTACGGTTTTGGAGATACGCAGTATTTT
TRBV5-1	NA	NA	TRBJ2-5	CASSLEGQETQYF	TGCGCCAGCAGCTTGGAAGGGCAAGAGACCCAGTACTTC
TRBV29-1	TRBD1	NA	TRBJ1-1	CSAKEGARAFF	TGCAGCGCTAAAGAGGGGGCGCGCGCTTTCTTT
TRBV29-1	NA	NA	TRBJ1-1	CSASVRNTEAFF	TGCAGCGCATCGGTACGGAACACTGAAGCTTTCTTT
TRBV5-4	NA	once	TRBJ2-2	CASSFGGTGELFF	TGTGCCAGCAGCTTTGGGGGCACCGGGGAGCTGTTTTTT
TRBV29-1	TRBD1	few	TRBJ1-1	CSVEGQTNTEAFF	TGCAGCGTTGAGGGACAGACGAACACTGAAGCTTTCTTT
TRBV5-1	NA	NA	TRBJ2-3	CASSLDRNTDTQYF	TGCGCCAGCAGCTTGGACAGGAACACAGATACGCAGTATTTT
TRBV5-1	NA	NA	TRBJ2-5	CASSWNPKETQYF	TGCGCCAGCAGCTGGAACCCAAAAGAGACCCAGTACTTC
TRBV4-3	NA	NA	TRBJ2-2	CASSQRLFGELFF	TGCGCCAGCAGCCAACGCCTTTTCGGGGAGCTGTTTTTT
TRBV30	NA	NA	TRBJ2-5	CASSSGGRETQYF	TGTGCCTCCTCCTCGGGGGGCCGGGAGACCCAGTACTTC
TRBV9	NA	NA	TRBJ2-6	CASSVGGPGANVLTF	TGTGCCAGCAGCGTAGGGGGCCCTGGGGCCAACGTCCTGACTTTC
TRBV7-9	TRBD1	few	TRBJ1-1	CASSSFQGASEAFF	TGTGCCAGCAGCTCGTTCCAGGGGGCATCTGAAGCTTTCTTT
TRBV13	TRBD2	NA	TRBJ2-5	CASSLTGGETQYF	TGTGCCAGCAGCTTAACGGGAGGGGAGACCCAGTACTTC
TRBV27	TRBD2	NA	TRBJ2-6	CASSFWGGRRSSGANVLTF	TGTGCCAGCAGTTTCTGGGGGGGACGCCGCTCCTCTGGGGCCAACGTCCTGACTTTC
TRBV30	NA	few	TRBJ1-1	CASIGGRTEAFF	TGTGCCTCAATTGGGGGGAGGACTGAAGCTTTCTTT
TRBV7-2	NA	NA	TRBJ2-1	CASRLGGRNEQFF	TGTGCCAGCAGACTCGGGGGGCGCAATGAGCAGTTCTTC
TRBV30	NA	NA	TRBJ2-7	CAWSVGTAYEQYF	TGTGCCTGGAGTGTAGGCACGGCCTACGAGCAGTACTTC
TRBV19	NA	NA	TRBJ2-1	CASNMDRTYNEQFF	TGTGCCAGTAACATGGACAGAACCTACAATGAGCAGTTCTTC
TRBV30	TRBD1	NA	TRBJ1-1	CAWSADRGREAFF	TGTGCCTGGAGCGCTGACAGGGGGCGTGAAGCTTTCTTT